This T cell receptor beta chain was captured in a study of T cell responses to AZD1222 COVID-19 vaccine. As for this clone: The antigen is undetermined.

The data were produced by immunoSEQ multiplex PCR, yet TCRdb's version contains in-frame clones alone and is incomplete. Of under 150,000 clones listed, 88% were seen once; the top ten hold approximately 18%. Overall study results and limits: Females made up more of the donors, who were largely white British, and clonal diversity may have come out too low.

The CDR3 contains 18 residues. The sequencing here drew on peripheral blood, taken on day 0 of MenACWY control vaccination. The TCR comes from an adult in good health. The chain is built from TRBV21-1 and TRBJ2-6. TRBV21-1 constitutes a pseudogene. The CDR3 DNA reads as TGTGCCAGCAGCAAACATCCAGGTCCGAGGCCTGGGGCCAACGTCCTGACTTTC. It encodes CASSKHPGPRPGANVLTF.